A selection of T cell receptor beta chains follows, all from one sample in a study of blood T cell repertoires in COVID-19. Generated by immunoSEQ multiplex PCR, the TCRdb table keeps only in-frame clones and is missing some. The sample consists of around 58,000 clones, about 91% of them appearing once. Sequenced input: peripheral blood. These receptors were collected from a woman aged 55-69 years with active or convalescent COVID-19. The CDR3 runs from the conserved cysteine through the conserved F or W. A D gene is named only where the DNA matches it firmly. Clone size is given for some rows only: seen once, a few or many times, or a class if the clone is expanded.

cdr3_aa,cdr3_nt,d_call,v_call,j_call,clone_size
CATRGAGTDTQYF,TGTGCCACCAGGGGGGCGGGCACAGATACGCAGTATTTT,.,TRBV15,TRBJ2-3,few
CASSEEGRMTNEKLFF,TGTGCCAGCAGTGAGGAGGGGAGGATGACTAATGAAAAACTGTTTTTT,.,TRBV2,TRBJ1-4,.
CASSRTGGASGNTIYF,TGTGCCAGCAGTCGGACAGGGGGCGCGTCGGGAAACACCATATATTTT,TRBD1,TRBV9,TRBJ1-3,.
CSVESGVVGEAFF,TGCAGCGTTGAAAGCGGGGTTGTTGGGGAAGCTTTCTTT,.,TRBV29-1,TRBJ1-1,.
CASSLGQSSSYNEQFF,TGTGCCAGCAGCCTGGGACAGTCGAGCTCCTACAATGAGCAGTTCTTC,TRBD1,TRBV6-6,TRBJ2-1,.
CASKIRDRGGYEQYF,TGTGCCAGCAAAATTCGGGACAGGGGAGGCTACGAGCAGTACTTC,TRBD1,TRBV11-2,TRBJ2-7,.
CASSPSVIAKNIQYF,TGTGCCAGCAGTCCCTCCGTTATAGCCAAAAACATTCAGTACTTC,.,TRBV2,TRBJ2-4,.
CASDREPGANVLTF,TGTGCCAGTGACAGGGAACCCGGGGCCAACGTCCTGACTTTC,TRBD1,TRBV9,TRBJ2-6,once
CASSLEGRVSYNEQFF,TGTGCCAGCAGCTTAGAAGGTCGGGTTTCCTACAATGAGCAGTTCTTC,.,TRBV7-2,TRBJ2-1,.
CASSEEAPHGQPQHF,TGTGCCAGCAGTGAAGAAGCCCCCCACGGTCAGCCCCAGCATTTT,.,TRBV2,TRBJ1-5,few
CASSRGLAGTGELFF,TGTGCCAGCAGCCGGGGACTAGCGGGCACCGGGGAGCTGTTTTTT,TRBD2,TRBV2,TRBJ2-2,.
CASSKGPSGDGELFF,TGTGCCAGCAGCAAAGGTCCTAGCGGGGATGGGGAGCTGTTTTTT,.,TRBV21-1,TRBJ2-2,.
CASSMPGQNYGYTF,TGTGCCAGTAGTATGCCCGGACAGAACTATGGCTACACCTTC,.,TRBV19,TRBJ1-2,.
CASSLLIYVGAGTNYGYTF,TGTGCCAGCAGCTTATTAATTTATGTAGGAGCCGGGACTAACTATGGCTACACCTTC,.,TRBV7-9,TRBJ1-2,.
CASSFWGVNTEAFF,TGTGCCAGCAGCTTCTGGGGGGTTAACACTGAAGCTTTCTTT,.,TRBV7-3,TRBJ1-1,.
CASSRDYLSYNEQFF,TGTGCCAGCAGCCGGGACTATCTCTCCTACAATGAGCAGTTCTTC,TRBD2,TRBV3-1/TRBV3-2,TRBJ2-1,.
CSASSRNYGYTF,TGCAGTGCTAGTTCCAGGAACTATGGCTACACCTTC,.,TRBV20-1,TRBJ1-2,.
CASSPGTGRFDSGYTF,TGTGCCAGCTCACCAGGGACAGGGAGGTTTGATAGTGGCTACACCTTC,TRBD1,TRBV18,TRBJ1-2,.
CASSFIGESDGYTF,TGCGCCAGCAGCTTCATCGGGGAATCTGATGGCTACACCTTC,.,TRBV5-1,TRBJ1-2,.
CASSPGQGAYGYTF,TGCGCCAGCAGCCCGGGACAGGGGGCCTATGGCTACACCTTC,TRBD1,TRBV5-1,TRBJ1-2,.
CASSMRTGGGYTF,TGTGCCAGTAGTATGCGGACAGGCGGGGGCTACACCTTC,TRBD1,TRBV19,TRBJ1-2,.
CASSPGVGGTEAFF,TGTGCCAGCAGCCCCGGAGTGGGAGGCACTGAAGCTTTCTTT,.,TRBV3-1/TRBV3-2,TRBJ1-1,.